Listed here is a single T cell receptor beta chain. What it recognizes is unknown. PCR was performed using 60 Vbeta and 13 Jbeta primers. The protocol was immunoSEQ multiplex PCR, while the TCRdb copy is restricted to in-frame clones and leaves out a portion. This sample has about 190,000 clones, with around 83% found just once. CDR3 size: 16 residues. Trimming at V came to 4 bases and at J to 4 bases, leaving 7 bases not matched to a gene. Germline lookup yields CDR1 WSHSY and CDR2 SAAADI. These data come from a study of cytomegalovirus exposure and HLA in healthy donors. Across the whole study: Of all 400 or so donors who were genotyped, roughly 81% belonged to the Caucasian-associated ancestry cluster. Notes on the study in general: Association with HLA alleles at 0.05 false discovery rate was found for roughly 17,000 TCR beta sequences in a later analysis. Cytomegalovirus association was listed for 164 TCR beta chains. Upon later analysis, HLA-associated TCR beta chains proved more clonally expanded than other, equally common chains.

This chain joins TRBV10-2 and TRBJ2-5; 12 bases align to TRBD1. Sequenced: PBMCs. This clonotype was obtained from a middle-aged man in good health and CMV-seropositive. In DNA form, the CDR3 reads TGCGCCAGCAGTGGGGGACAGGGGGCAAGGAGAGAGACCCAGTACTTC. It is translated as CASSGGQGARRETQYF.